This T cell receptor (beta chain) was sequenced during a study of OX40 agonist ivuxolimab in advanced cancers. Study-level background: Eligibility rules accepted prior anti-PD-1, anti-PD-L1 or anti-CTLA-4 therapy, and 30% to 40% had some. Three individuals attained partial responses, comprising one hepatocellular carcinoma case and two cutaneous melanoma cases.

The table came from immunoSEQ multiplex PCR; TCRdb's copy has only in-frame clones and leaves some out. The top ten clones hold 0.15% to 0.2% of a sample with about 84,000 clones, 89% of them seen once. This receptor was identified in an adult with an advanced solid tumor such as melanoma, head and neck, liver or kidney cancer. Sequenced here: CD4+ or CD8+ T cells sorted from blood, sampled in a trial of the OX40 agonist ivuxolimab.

CDR3 nucleotide sequence: TGTGCCAGTAGCAGACAGGGGCCAGGCCATAATTCACCCCTCCACTTT. Encoded protein: CASSRQGPGHNSPLHF. The V call is TRBV19, the J call TRBJ1-6, with 8 bases lining up with TRBD1. The length of the CDR3 is 16 residues. The germline gives CDR1 LNHDA, CDR2 SQIVND (reference sequence). Trimming cost V 6 bases and J 5 bases; bases outside gene matches: 9.